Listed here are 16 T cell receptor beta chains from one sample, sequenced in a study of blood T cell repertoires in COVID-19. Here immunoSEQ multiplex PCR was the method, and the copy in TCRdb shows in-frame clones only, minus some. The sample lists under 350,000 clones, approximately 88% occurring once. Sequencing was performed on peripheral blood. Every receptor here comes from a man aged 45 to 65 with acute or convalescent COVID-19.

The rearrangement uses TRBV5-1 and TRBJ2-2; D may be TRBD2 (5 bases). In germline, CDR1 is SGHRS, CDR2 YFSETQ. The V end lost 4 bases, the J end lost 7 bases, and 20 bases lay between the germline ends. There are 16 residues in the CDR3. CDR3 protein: CASSEMGSAEVGELFF. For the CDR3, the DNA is TGCGCCAGCAGCGAAATGGGGTCTGCGGAGGTCGGGGAGCTGTTTTTT.

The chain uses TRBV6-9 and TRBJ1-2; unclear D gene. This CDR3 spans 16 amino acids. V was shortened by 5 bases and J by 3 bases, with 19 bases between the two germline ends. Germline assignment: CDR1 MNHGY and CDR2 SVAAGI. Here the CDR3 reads CASSQPDGGSYYGYTF. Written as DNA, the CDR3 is TGTGCCAGCAGTCAACCGGACGGAGGCTCGTACTATGGCTACACCTTC.

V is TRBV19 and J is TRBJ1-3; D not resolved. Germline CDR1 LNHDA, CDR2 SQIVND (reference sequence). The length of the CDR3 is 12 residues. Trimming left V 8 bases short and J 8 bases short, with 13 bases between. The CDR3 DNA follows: TGTGCCAGTGCAAGAGGCAAGGACACCATATATTTT. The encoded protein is CASARGKDTIYF.

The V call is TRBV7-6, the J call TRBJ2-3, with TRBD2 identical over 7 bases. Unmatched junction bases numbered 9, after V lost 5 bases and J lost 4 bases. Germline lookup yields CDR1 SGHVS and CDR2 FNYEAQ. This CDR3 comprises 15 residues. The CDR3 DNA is TGTGCCAGCAGCCCGAATGCGGGGGTGGCAGATACGCAGTATTTT. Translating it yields CASSPNAGVADTQYF.

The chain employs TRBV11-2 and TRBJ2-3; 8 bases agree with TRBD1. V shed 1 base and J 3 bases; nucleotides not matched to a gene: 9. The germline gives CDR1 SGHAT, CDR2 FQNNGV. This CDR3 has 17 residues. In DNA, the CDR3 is TGTGCCAGCAGCTTAGCGTCAGGGGGCCTTGGGACAGATACGCAGTATTTT. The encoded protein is CASSLASGGLGTDTQYF.

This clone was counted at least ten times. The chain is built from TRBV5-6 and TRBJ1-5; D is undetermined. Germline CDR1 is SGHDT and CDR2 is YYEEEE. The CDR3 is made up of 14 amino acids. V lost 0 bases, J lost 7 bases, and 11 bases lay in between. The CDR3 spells CASSLAGFRQPQHF. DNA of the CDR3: TGTGCCAGCAGCTTGGCGGGGTTTCGGCAGCCCCAGCATTTT.

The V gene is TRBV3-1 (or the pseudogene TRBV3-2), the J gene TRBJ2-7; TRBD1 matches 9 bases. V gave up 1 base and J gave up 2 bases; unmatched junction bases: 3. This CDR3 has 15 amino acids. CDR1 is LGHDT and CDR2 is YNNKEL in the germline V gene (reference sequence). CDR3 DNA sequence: TGTGCCAGCAGCCAAGTGGACAGGGGACCCTACGAGCAGTACTTC. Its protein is CASSQVDRGPYEQYF.

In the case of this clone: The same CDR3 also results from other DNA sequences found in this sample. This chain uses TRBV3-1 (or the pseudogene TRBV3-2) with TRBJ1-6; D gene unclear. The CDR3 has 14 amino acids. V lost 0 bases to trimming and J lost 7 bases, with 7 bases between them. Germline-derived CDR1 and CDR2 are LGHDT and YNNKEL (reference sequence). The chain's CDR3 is CASSQDRGNSPLHF. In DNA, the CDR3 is TGTGCCAGCAGCCAAGACCGGGGAAATTCACCCCTCCACTTT.

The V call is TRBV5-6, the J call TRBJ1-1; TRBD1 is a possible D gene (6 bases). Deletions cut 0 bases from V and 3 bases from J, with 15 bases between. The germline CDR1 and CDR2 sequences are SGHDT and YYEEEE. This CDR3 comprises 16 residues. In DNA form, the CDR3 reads TGTGCCAGCAGCTTGGTCGGGGGGCGATGGGACACTGAAGCTTTCTTT. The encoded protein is CASSLVGGRWDTEAFF.

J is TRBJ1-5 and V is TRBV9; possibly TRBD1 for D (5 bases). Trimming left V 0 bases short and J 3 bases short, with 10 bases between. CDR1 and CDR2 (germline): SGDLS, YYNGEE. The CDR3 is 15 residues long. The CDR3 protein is CASSVGAGHNQPQHF. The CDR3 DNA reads TGTGCCAGCAGCGTAGGAGCCGGACACAATCAGCCCCAGCATTTT.

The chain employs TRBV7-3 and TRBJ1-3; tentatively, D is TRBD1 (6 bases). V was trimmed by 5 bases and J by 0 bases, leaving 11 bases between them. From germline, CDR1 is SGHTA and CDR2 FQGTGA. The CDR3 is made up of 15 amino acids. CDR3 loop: CASSTQGNSGNTIYF. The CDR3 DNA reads TGTGCCAGCAGCACACAGGGAAACTCTGGAAACACCATATATTTT.

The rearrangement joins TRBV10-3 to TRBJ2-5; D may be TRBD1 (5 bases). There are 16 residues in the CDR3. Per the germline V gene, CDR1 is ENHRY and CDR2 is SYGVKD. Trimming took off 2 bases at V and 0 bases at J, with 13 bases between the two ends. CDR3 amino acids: CAISERAGMYQETQYF. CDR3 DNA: TGTGCCATCAGTGAGAGGGCAGGGATGTACCAAGAGACCCAGTACTTC.

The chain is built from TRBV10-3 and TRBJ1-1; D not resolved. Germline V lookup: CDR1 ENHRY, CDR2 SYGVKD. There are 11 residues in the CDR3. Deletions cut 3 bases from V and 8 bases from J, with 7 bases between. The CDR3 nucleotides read TGTGCCATCAGTGACCTAATCGAAGCTTTCTTT. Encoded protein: CAISDLIEAFF.

CDR3 bases: TGTGCCAGCAGATACGGGACAGTCCAAGAGACCCAGTACTTC. This sequence encodes CASRYGTVQETQYF. The chain links TRBV7-8 to TRBJ2-5, with TRBD1 matching 7 bases. The CDR3 sequence is 14 residues long. Germline V CDR1 and CDR2: SGHVS, FQNEAQ. J gave up 1 base and V 6 bases, and 5 bases lay outside the gene matches.

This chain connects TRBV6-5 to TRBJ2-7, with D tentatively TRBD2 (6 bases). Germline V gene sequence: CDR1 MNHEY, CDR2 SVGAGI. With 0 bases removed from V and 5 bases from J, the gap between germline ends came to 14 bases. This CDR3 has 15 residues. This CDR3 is CASSYSSGGLNEQYF. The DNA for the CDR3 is TGTGCCAGCAGTTACTCGAGCGGAGGGTTGAACGAGCAGTACTTC.

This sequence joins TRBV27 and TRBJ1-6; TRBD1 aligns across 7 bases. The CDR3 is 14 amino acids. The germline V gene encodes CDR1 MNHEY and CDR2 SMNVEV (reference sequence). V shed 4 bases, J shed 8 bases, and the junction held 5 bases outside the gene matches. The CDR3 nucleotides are TGTGCCAGCAGTTGGCAGGGGGTGGATTCACCCCTCCACTTT. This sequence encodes CASSWQGVDSPLHF.